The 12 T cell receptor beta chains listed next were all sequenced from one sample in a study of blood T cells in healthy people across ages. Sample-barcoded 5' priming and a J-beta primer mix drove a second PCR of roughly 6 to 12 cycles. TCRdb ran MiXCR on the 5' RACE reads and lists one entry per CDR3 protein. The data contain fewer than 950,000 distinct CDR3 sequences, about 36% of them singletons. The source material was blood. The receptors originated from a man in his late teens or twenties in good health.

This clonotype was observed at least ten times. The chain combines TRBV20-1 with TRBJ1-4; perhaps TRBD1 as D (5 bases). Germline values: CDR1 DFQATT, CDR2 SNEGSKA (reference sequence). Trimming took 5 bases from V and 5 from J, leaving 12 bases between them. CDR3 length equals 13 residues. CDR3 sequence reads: CSARIGGNEKLFF. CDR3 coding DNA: TGCAGTGCTCGGATCGGGGGAAATGAAAAACTGTTTTTT.

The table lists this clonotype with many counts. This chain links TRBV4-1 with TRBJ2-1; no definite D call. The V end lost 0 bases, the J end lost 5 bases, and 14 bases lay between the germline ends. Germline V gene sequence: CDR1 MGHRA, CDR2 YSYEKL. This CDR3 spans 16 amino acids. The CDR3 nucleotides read TGCGCCAGCAGCCAAGATCTACCACAGAGAAACAATGAGCAGTTCTTC. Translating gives CASSQDLPQRNNEQFF.

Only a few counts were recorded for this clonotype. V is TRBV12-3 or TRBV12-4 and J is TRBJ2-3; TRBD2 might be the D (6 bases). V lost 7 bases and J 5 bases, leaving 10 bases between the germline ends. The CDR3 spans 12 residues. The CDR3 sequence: CASTYSGDTQYF. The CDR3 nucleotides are TGTGCCAGCACCTATAGCGGAGATACGCAGTATTTT.

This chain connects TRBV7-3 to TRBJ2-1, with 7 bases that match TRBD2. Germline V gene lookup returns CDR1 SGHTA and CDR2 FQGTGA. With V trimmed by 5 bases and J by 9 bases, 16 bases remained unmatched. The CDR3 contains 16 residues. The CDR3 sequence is CASSPKTSRGYGEQFF. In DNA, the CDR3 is TGTGCCAGCAGCCCAAAGACTAGCCGTGGGTACGGTGAGCAGTTCTTC.

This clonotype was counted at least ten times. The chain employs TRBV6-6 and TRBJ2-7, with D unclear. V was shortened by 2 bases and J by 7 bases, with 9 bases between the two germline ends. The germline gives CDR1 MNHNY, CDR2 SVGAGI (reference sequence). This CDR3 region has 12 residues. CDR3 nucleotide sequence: TGTGCCAGCAGTTACAGTGGAATTGAGCAGTACTTC. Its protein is CASSYSGIEQYF.

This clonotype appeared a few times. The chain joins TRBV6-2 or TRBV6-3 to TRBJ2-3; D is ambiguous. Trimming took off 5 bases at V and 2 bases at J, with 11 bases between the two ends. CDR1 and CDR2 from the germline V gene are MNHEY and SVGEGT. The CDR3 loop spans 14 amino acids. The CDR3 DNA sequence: TGTGCCAGCAGTACCCTGGGAAACACAGATACGCAGTATTTT. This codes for CASSTLGNTDTQYF.

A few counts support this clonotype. For the CDR3, the DNA is TGCGCCAGCAGCTCACCCCCGGGGACTGGAGGAACCCAGTACTTC. It codes for CASSSPPGTGGTQYF. V usage is TRBV5-1 and J usage is TRBJ2-5; possibly TRBD2 for D (6 bases). V was pared by 3 bases and J by 8 bases, with 20 bases between. The CDR3 spans 15 residues. Germline V CDR1 and CDR2: SGHRS, YFSETQ.

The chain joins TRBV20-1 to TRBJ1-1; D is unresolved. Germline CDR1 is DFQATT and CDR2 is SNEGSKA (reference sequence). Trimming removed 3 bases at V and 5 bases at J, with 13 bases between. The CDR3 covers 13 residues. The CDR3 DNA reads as TGCAGTGCTAGGTATAGGAGTGGGACTGAAGCTTTCTTT. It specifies CSARYRSGTEAFF.

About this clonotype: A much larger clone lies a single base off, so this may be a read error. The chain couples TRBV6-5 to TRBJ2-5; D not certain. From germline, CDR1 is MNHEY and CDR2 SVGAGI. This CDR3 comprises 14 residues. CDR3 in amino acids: CASSDSSLQETQYF. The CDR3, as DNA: TGTGCCAGCAGTGACTCGAGTCTCCAAGAGACCCAGTACTTC.

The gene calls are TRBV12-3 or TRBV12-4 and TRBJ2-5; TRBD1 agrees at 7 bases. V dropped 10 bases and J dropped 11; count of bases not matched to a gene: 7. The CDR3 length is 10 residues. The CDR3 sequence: CATSVGQQYF. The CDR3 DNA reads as TGTGCCACCAGCGTGGGACAGCAGTACTTC.

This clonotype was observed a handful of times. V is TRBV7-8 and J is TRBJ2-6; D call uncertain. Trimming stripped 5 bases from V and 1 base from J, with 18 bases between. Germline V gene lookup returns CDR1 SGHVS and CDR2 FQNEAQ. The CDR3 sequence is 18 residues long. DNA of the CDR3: TGTGCCAGCAGCGTCCTATCCGTTACCGGTTCTGGGGCCAACGTCCTGACTTTC. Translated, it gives CASSVLSVTGSGANVLTF. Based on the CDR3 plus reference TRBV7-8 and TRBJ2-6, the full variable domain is GAGVSQSPRYKVAKRGQDVALRCDPISGHVSLFWYQQALGQGPEFLTYFQNEAQLDKSGLPSDRFFAERPEGSVSTLKIQRTQQEDSAVYLCASSVLSVTGSGANVLTFGAGSRLTVL.

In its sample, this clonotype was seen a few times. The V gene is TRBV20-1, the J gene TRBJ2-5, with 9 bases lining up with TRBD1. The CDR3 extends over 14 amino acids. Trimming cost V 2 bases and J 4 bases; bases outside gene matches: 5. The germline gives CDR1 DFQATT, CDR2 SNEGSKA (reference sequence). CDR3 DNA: TGCAGTGCTAGATCCACAGGGGGCGGAGAGACCCAGTACTTC. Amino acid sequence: CSARSTGGGETQYF.